The 23 T cell receptor beta chains given below trace back to one sample, sequenced in a study of blood T cell repertoires in COVID-19. Only in-frame clones appear in the TCRdb table, and some are missing; sequencing was by immunoSEQ multiplex PCR. Here the sample spans 45,000 to 60,000 clones, around 92% being singletons. Input material: peripheral blood. Receptor source: a human donor in a cohort sampled during active COVID-19.

V gene TRBV5-4 combines with J gene TRBJ2-6, with D possibly being TRBD2 (5 bases). CDR1 is SGHNT, CDR2 YYREEE, per germline (reference sequence). The V end lost 0 bases, the J end lost 0 bases, and 13 bases lay between the germline ends. The CDR3 is made up of 18 amino acids. The CDR3 sequence is CASSLARTGFSGANVLTF. The CDR3 DNA sequence: TGTGCCAGCAGCTTGGCCCGGACGGGATTCTCTGGGGCCAACGTCCTGACTTTC.

The rearrangement uses TRBV2 and TRBJ2-7; 8 nucleotides match TRBD2. The length of the CDR3 is 12 residues. The germline CDR1 and CDR2 sequences are SNHLY and FYNNEI. V was clipped by 10 bases and J by 2 bases; unmatched bases: 4. The CDR3 coding sequence is TGTGCCACCAGCGGGAGTACCTACGAGCAGTACTTC. This encodes CATSGSTYEQYF.

The J gene is TRBJ1-5, the V gene TRBV28, with a tentative D call TRBD1 (6 bases). Germline values: CDR1 MDHEN, CDR2 SYDVKM. This CDR3 has 16 residues. V was pared by 5 bases and J by 6 bases, with 20 bases between. CDR3 DNA: TGTGCCAGCAGTGGGGAGTGGGGGCAGGTAAGTCAGCCCCAGCATTTT. Encoded protein: CASSGEWGQVSQPQHF. The complete variable domain, with remaining parts taken from reference TRBV28 and TRBJ1-5, reads DVKVTQSSRYLVKRTGEKVFLECVQDMDHENMFWYRQDPGLGLRLIYFSYDVKMKEKGDIPEGYSVSREKKERFSLILESASTNQTSMYLCASSGEWGQVSQPQHFGDGTRLSIL.

This clone was recorded once. The chain employs TRBV5-1 and TRBJ2-5; 14 bases agree with TRBD2. The CDR3 length is 16 residues. V lost 0 bases and J lost 5; bases outside the gene matches: 3. Per germline, CDR1 SGHRS and CDR2 YFSETQ. The CDR3 sequence is CASSLGLAGGMETQYF. CDR3 sequence (DNA): TGCGCCAGCAGCTTGGGACTAGCGGGAGGGATGGAGACCCAGTACTTC. Supplemented by reference TRBV5-1 and TRBJ2-5, the full variable domain reads KAGVTQTPRYLIKTRGQQVTLSCSPISGHRSVSWYQQTPGQGLQFLFEYFSETQRNKGNFPGRFSGRQFSNSRSEMNVSTLELGDSALYLCASSLGLAGGMETQYFGPGTRLLVL.

The V call is TRBV2, the J call TRBJ2-7, with 10 bases that match TRBD1. The trim removed 4 bases at V and 2 bases at J, leaving 2 bases unmatched. CDR3 length equals 14 residues. The germline CDR1 and CDR2 sequences are SNHLY and FYNNEI. The CDR3 DNA sequence: TGTGCCAGCAGTGGACAGGGGGCTGCCTACGAGCAGTACTTC. It translates to CASSGQGAAYEQYF.

The chain joins TRBV18 to TRBJ2-5, with 8 bases aligning to TRBD2. Germline V lookup: CDR1 KGHSH, CDR2 LQKENI. The CDR3 is 16 amino acids. V gave up 3 bases and J gave up 6 bases; unmatched junction bases: 12. The CDR3 DNA follows: TGTGCCAGCTCACCGTCCTTTTCGGGGGGGCCGCAGACCCAGTACTTC. Translating it yields CASSPSFSGGPQTQYF. The full variable domain, its missing parts supplied by reference TRBV18 and TRBJ2-5, is NAGVMQNPRHLVRRRGQEARLRCSPMKGHSHVYWYRQLPEEGLKFMVYLQKENIIDESGMPKERFSAEFPKEGPSILRIQQVVRGDSAAYFCASSPSFSGGPQTQYFGPGTRLLVL.

The chain recombines TRBV18 with TRBJ2-2, with 9 nucleotides matching TRBD2. This CDR3 has 20 residues. Germline CDR1 and CDR2: KGHSH and LQKENI. V gave up 3 bases and J gave up 4 bases; unmatched junction bases: 18. The CDR3 is CASSPQWGSGSESGTGELFF. CDR3 coding DNA: TGTGCCAGCTCACCCCAGTGGGGTAGCGGGAGCGAATCGGGCACCGGGGAGCTGTTTTTT.

The count of this clone is one. The chain joins TRBV2 to TRBJ2-3, with 10 bases identical to TRBD2. Per germline, CDR1 SNHLY and CDR2 FYNNEI. The CDR3 has 17 amino acids. With 1 base clipped from V and 6 bases from J, the junction kept 10 bases outside the gene matches. The CDR3 bases are TGTGCCAGCAGTGAAGGGAGGACAGGGACTAGCGCGGATACGCAGTATTTT. Protein: CASSEGRTGTSADTQYF.

The chain combines TRBV3-1 (or the pseudogene TRBV3-2) with TRBJ1-4; no clear D gene. Trimming removed 0 bases at V and 0 bases at J, with 5 bases between. From germline, CDR1 is LGHDT and CDR2 YNNKEL (reference sequence). The CDR3 has 15 amino acids. Here the CDR3 reads CASSQESATNEKLFF. The CDR3 nucleotides are TGTGCCAGCAGCCAAGAATCTGCAACTAATGAAAAACTGTTTTTT.

A single count supports this clone. V and J are TRBV3-1 (or the pseudogene TRBV3-2) and TRBJ1-4; 8 nucleotides align to TRBD1. CDR3 length equals 16 residues. CDR1 and CDR2 from the germline V gene are LGHDT and YNNKEL (reference sequence). V shed 10 bases, J shed 10 bases, and the junction held 20 bases outside the gene matches. The CDR3 is CATRGMNRGEEGKLFF. For the CDR3, the DNA is TGTGCCACCAGGGGTATGAACAGGGGGGAAGAGGGAAAACTGTTTTTT.

The chain carries TRBV19 and TRBJ2-7; 10 bases align to TRBD2. J gave up 4 bases and V 7 bases, and 4 bases lay outside the gene matches. Germline V gene sequence: CDR1 LNHDA, CDR2 SQIVND (reference sequence). This CDR3 has 13 amino acids. The CDR3 loop reads CASTSGSTYEQYF. In DNA form, the CDR3 reads TGTGCCAGTACTAGCGGGAGTACGTACGAGCAGTACTTC. Full variable domain (missing parts from reference TRBV19 and TRBJ2-7): DGGITQSPKYLFRKEGQNVTLSCEQNLNHDAMYWYRQDPGQGLRLIYYSQIVNDFQKGDIAEGYSVSREKKESFPLTVTSAQKNPTAFYLCASTSGSTYEQYFGPGTRLTVT.

This chain connects TRBV30 to TRBJ1-3; tentatively, D is TRBD1 (6 bases). This CDR3 comprises 17 residues. CDR1 and CDR2 from the germline V gene are GTSNPN and SVGIG (reference sequence). V was clipped by 2 bases and J by 7 bases, with 24 bases between them. This CDR3 is CAWSKPGQTFRLNTIYF. The CDR3 nucleotides are TGTGCCTGGAGTAAGCCGGGACAAACATTCAGGTTGAACACCATATATTTT. The full variable domain, in which reference TRBV30 and TRBJ1-3 provide the parts outside the CDR3, is SQTIHQWPATLVQPVGSPLSLECTVEGTSNPNLYWYRQAAGRGLQLLFYSVGIGQISSEVPQNLSASRPQDRQFILSSKKLLLSDSGFYLCAWSKPGQTFRLNTIYFGEGSWLTVV.

J is TRBJ2-6 and V is TRBV30; D gene ambiguous. The CDR3 is 14 residues long. Per germline, CDR1 GTSNPN and CDR2 SVGIG (reference sequence). The V end lost 2 bases, the J end lost 0 bases, and 5 bases lay between the germline ends. In DNA form, the CDR3 reads TGTGCCTGGAGTCACGGCTCTGGGGCCAACGTCCTGACTTTC. It translates to CAWSHGSGANVLTF.

The chain has TRBV19 and TRBJ1-5; 8 nucleotides match TRBD1. CDR3 length: 15 residues. Germline trimming cut 6 bases from V and 5 bases from J; bases unmatched to any gene: 9. The germline V gene encodes CDR1 LNHDA and CDR2 SQIVND (reference sequence). DNA of the CDR3: TGTGCCAGTAGGGACCGGGGACAGGCCGATCAGCCCCAGCATTTT. It encodes CASRDRGQADQPQHF.

The chain uses TRBV5-8 and TRBJ1-1; 7 bases align to TRBD1. CDR3 length: 15 amino acids. Trimming cost V 0 bases and J 3 bases; bases outside gene matches: 5. The germline gives CDR1 SGHTS, CDR2 YDEGEE. As DNA, the CDR3 is TGTGCCAGCAGCTTGGGGGTCACAGGGGACACTGAAGCTTTCTTT. Residues: CASSLGVTGDTEAFF.

The chain carries TRBV7-2 and TRBJ2-7; D perhaps matches TRBD2 (6 bases). The V and J ends lost 3 bases and 2 bases respectively, with 11 bases between them. Germline V gene data show CDR1 as SGHTA and CDR2 as FQGNSA. This CDR3 has 14 residues. In DNA, the CDR3 is TGTGCCAGCAGCTTGCGACGGGGGACCTACGAGCAGTACTTC. This codes for CASSLRRGTYEQYF.

About this clone itself: Other DNA sequences from this sample encode an identical CDR3 as well. This sequence joins TRBV11-2 and TRBJ1-1, with 7 positions matching TRBD1. Per germline, CDR1 SGHAT and CDR2 FQNNGV. The V and J ends lost 0 bases and 7 bases, in that order; junction bases with no gene match: 2. The CDR3 runs to 13 residues. The CDR3 coding sequence is TGTGCCAGCAGCTTAGATCGGGACAGTGAAGCTTTCTTT. It codes for CASSLDRDSEAFF.

The rearrangement links TRBV25-1 to TRBJ1-2, with 7 bases fitting TRBD1. CDR3 size: 15 residues. After removal of 0 bases from V and 7 bases from J, the junction contained 8 bases not matched to a gene. From germline, CDR1 is MGHDK and CDR2 SYGVNS. In DNA form, the CDR3 reads TGTGCCAGCAGTGAATACGGGCGCTCAGGGGGTGGCTACACCTTC. Residues: CASSEYGRSGGGYTF.

This clone was picked up one time. The chain is built from TRBV6-5 and TRBJ1-2, with 8 bases aligning to TRBD1. Germline V gene lookup returns CDR1 MNHEY and CDR2 SVGAGI. V was pared by 3 bases and J by 5 bases, with 2 bases of the junction left unmatched. The CDR3 runs 13 residues. As DNA, the CDR3 is TGTGCCAGCAGTTATCAGGGGGCATATGGCTACACCTTC. It yields the protein CASSYQGAYGYTF.

The rearrangement links TRBV7-3 to TRBJ2-3; D is possibly TRBD2 (5 bases). Germline loops: CDR1 SGHTA, CDR2 FQGTGA. The V end lost 5 bases, the J end lost 4 bases, and 16 bases lay between the germline ends. The CDR3 runs 15 residues. In nucleotides, the CDR3 is TGTGCCAGCAGCATCTCCGGCGGGCGGGCAGATACGCAGTATTTT. Protein: CASSISGGRADTQYF.

The CDR3 DNA sequence: TGTGCCTGGAGTGCTAGGCGGGACAGGAATAGCGAGCAGTACTTC. Translating it yields CAWSARRDRNSEQYF. The rearrangement links TRBV30 to TRBJ2-7; 8 bases match TRBD1. CDR1 and CDR2 (germline): GTSNPN, SVGIG (reference sequence). The V and J ends lost 1 base and 6 bases, in that order; junction bases with no gene match: 11. The CDR3 extends over 15 amino acids.

This sequence joins TRBV4-3 and TRBJ2-7; TRBD2 matches at 8 bases. Germline CDR1 is LGHNA and CDR2 is YSLEER. With 0 bases clipped from V and 3 bases from J, the junction kept 4 bases outside the gene matches. There are 15 residues in the CDR3. In nucleotides, the CDR3 is TGCGCCAGCAGCCAAGACGGAACTAGCGGCTACGAGCAGTACTTC. It codes for CASSQDGTSGYEQYF.

V gene TRBV30 combines with J gene TRBJ1-5; D is uncertain. There are 12 residues in the CDR3. Trimming pared 2 bases from V and 6 bases from J, leaving 8 bases between. Germline values: CDR1 GTSNPN, CDR2 SVGIG (reference sequence). In nucleotides, the CDR3 is TGTGCCTGGAGTTTCTCGGTTCAGCCCCAGCATTTT. The encoded protein is CAWSFSVQPQHF.